This T cell receptor beta chain originates from a study of blood T cells in healthy people across ages. Study background: Capturing about one barcoded beta molecule per two T cells was achieved by template switching. Study observations and caveats: Diversity of TCR beta per million T cells declined in a roughly linear way with age.

This clonotype was counted many times. The antigen is unknown. It was with a sample-barcoded 5' primer and a J-beta primer mix that a second PCR of roughly 7 to 12 cycles was run. MiXCR, applied by TCRdb to the 5' RACE reads, yields one record per CDR3 protein. Found here are hundreds of thousands of distinct CDR3 sequences, roughly 49% of them singletons; the top ten hold under 35%. Germline lookup yields CDR1 SGHRS and CDR2 YFSETQ. Trimming stripped 0 bases from V and 6 bases from J, with 7 bases between. The CDR3 has 12 residues. The gene calls are TRBV5-1 and TRBJ2-7; unclear D gene. Sequenced sample: blood. This TCR was recovered from a woman aged 55-75 years in good health. The CDR3: CASSLEGGEQYF. Written as DNA, the CDR3 is TGCGCCAGCAGCTTGGAAGGCGGCGAGCAGTACTTC.